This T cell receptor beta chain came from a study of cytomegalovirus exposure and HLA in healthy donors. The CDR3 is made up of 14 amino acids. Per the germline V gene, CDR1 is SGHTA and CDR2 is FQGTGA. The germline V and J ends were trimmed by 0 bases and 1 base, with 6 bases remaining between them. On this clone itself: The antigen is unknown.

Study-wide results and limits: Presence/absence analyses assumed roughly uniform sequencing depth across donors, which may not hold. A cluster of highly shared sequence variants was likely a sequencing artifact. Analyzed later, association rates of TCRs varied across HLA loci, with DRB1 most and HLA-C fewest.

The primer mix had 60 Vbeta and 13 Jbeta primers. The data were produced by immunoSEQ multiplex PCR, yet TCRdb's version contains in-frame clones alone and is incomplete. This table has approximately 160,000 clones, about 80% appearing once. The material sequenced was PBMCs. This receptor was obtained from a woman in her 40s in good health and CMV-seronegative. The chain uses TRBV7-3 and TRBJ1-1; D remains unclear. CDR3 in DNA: TGTGCCAGCAGCTTAACGCCAGGGAACACTGAAGCTTTCTTT. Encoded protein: CASSLTPGNTEAFF. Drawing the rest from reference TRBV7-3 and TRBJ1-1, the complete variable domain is GAGVSQTPSNKVTEKGKYVELRCDPISGHTALYWYRQSLGQGPEFLIYFQGTGAADDSGLPNDRFFAVRPEGSVSTLKIQRTERGDSAVYLCASSLTPGNTEAFFGQGTRLTVV.